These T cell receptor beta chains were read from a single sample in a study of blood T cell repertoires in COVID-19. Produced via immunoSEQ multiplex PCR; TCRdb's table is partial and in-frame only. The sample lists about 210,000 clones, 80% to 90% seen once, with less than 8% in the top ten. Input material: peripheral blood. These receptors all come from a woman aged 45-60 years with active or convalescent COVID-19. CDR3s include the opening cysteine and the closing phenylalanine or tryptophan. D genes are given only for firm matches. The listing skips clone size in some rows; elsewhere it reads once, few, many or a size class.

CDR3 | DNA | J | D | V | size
CASSLRASGGAMGETQYF | TGTGCCAGCAGTTTACGCGCGTCGGGAGGCGCTATGGGGGAGACCCAGTACTTC | TRBJ2-5 | TRBD2 | TRBV27 | once
CAWSVRWAGDEQYF | TGTGCCTGGAGTGTACGGTGGGCCGGGGACGAGCAGTACTTC | TRBJ2-7 | - | TRBV30 | -
CASSLRQGLDTEAFF | TGTGCCAGCAGCCTCAGACAAGGACTCGACACTGAAGCTTTCTTT | TRBJ1-1 | - | TRBV6-5 | -
CASSPGTGNSPLHF | TGTGCCAGCTCACCCGGGACAGGGAATTCACCCCTCCACTTT | TRBJ1-6 | TRBD1 | TRBV18 | -
CASSLTSGGTGELFF | TGCGCCAGCAGCTTGACTAGCGGGGGCACCGGGGAGCTGTTTTTT | TRBJ2-2 | TRBD2 | TRBV5-1 | -
CASSPQDSLADTQYF | TGTGCCAGCTCACCACAGGACTCGCTCGCAGATACGCAGTATTTT | TRBJ2-3 | - | TRBV18 | -
CASSIVPGTTGELFF | TGTGCCAGTAGTATAGTGCCAGGGACTACCGGGGAGCTGTTTTTT | TRBJ2-2 | - | TRBV19 | -
CASSGPIQETQYF | TGCGCCAGCTCTGGGCCTATTCAAGAGACCCAGTACTTC | TRBJ2-5 | - | TRBV5-1 | few
CSTRQYQETQYF | TGCAGCACCCGACAGTACCAAGAGACCCAGTACTTC | TRBJ2-5 | - | TRBV29-1 | -
CASSVQGSTEAFF | TGTGCCAGCAGTGTCCAGGGATCCACTGAAGCTTTCTTT | TRBJ1-1 | - | TRBV12-3/TRBV12-4 | -
CASSPQREARQFF | TGTGCCAGCAGCCCGCAGCGGGAGGCCCGGCAGTTCTTC | TRBJ2-1 | TRBD2 | TRBV7-9 | few
CASKTGQGKLFF | TGTGCCAGCAAAACGGGACAGGGTAAACTGTTTTTT | TRBJ1-4 | TRBD1 | TRBV6-5 | -
CASSLGTGGGEEQFF | TGTGCCAGCAGCTTAGGGACAGGGGGTGGAGAGGAGCAGTTCTTC | TRBJ2-1 | TRBD1 | TRBV7-7 | -
CASSQMTGVNEKLFF | TGCGCCAGCAGCCAAATGACGGGGGTTAATGAAAAACTGTTTTTT | TRBJ1-4 | - | TRBV4-1 | -
CSSDGLVGYTF | TGCAGTTCCGACGGTCTAGTGGGCTACACCTTC | TRBJ1-2 | - | TRBV20-1 | -
CATSDRTTGGNYGYTF | TGTGCCACCAGTGACCGTACAACAGGGGGGAACTATGGCTACACCTTC | TRBJ1-2 | TRBD1 | TRBV24-1 | -